The sequence of this T cell receptor beta chain was determined in a study of shared clonotypes between healthy human individuals. Study-wide results and caveats: The study's rarefaction showed incomplete sorted-subset sequencing despite large depth. Clonotypes shared by all four donors outscored non-shared clonotypes in generation probability.

Measured with immunoSEQ multiplex PCR; TCRdb has only the in-frame clones, and not every one. The repertoire holds 800,000 to 1,200,000 clones, with 70% to 80% as singletons. On this clone itself: No antigen is known for it.

Looked up from germline, CDR1 is SGHDT and CDR2 is YYEEEE. The CDR3 has 16 amino acids. V lost 1 base and J lost 3; bases outside the gene matches: 4. Study donors comprised healthy, HIV-negative adults devoid of recent acute infection or vaccination. The gene calls are TRBV5-6 and TRBJ2-1; 10 bases map to TRBD2. The clonotype originates from a man between 18 and 35 years old in good health. Some clones in this sample may be carry-over from other donors' samples. Sequenced material: memory CD4+ T cells from PBMCs. As to subset: CD45RA-negative fraction. The CDR3 coding sequence is TGTGCCAGCAGCTTGTTGGCTAGCGGGAGCTACAATGAGCAGTTCTTC. It codes for CASSLLASGSYNEQFF.